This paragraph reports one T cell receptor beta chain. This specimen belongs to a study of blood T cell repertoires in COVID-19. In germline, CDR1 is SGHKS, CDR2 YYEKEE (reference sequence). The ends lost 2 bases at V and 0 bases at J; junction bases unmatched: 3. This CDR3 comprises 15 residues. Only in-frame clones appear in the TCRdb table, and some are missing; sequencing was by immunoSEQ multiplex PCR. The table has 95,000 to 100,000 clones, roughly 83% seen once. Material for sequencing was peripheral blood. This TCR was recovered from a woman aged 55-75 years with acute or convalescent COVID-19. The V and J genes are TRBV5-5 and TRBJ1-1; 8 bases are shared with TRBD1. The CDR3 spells CASSLTGGLNTEAFF. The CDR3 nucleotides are TGTGCCAGCAGCTTAACAGGGGGTCTGAACACTGAAGCTTTCTTT.